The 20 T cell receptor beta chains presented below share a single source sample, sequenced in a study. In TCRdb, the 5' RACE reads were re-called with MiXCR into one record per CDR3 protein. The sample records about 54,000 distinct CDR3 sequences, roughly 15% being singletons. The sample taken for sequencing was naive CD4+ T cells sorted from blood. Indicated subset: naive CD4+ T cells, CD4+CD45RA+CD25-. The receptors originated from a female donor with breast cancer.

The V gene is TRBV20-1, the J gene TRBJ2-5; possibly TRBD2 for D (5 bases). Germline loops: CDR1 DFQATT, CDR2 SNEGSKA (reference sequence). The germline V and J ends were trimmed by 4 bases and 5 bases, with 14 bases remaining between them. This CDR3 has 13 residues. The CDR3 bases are TGCAGTGCTACTATTGGGAGCCCGGAGACCCAGTACTTC. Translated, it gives CSATIGSPETQYF.

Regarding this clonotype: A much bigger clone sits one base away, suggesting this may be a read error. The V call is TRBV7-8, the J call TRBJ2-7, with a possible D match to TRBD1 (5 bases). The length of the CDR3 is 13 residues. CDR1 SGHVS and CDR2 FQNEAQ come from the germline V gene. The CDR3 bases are TGTGCCGGCAGCTCTGGGGCGCACTACGAGCAGTACTTC. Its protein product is CAGSSGAHYEQYF.

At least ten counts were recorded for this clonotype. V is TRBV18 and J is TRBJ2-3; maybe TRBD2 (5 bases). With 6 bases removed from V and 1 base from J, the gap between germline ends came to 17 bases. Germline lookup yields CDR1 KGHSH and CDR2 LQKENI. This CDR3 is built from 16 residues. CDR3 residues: CASSQWDSERTDTQYF. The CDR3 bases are TGTGCCAGCTCCCAATGGGATAGCGAACGCACAGATACGCAGTATTTT.

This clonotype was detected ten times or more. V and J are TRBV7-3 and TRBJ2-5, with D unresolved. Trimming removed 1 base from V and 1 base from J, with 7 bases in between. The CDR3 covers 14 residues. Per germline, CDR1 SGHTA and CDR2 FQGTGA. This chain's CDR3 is CASSLSGLQETQYF. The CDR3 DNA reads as TGTGCCAGCAGCTTAAGTGGCCTCCAAGAGACCCAGTACTTC.

The CDR3 protein is CASSLPQGGGVQYF. The CDR3 nucleotides are TGCGCCAGCAGCTTGCCACAAGGGGGGGGAGTGCAGTACTTC. The chain carries TRBV5-1 and TRBJ2-7, with D perhaps matching TRBD2 (7 bases). The CDR3 contains 14 residues. The germline V and J ends were trimmed by 1 base and 9 bases, with 17 bases remaining between them. In germline, CDR1 is SGHRS, CDR2 YFSETQ. Full variable domain (outside the CDR3, taken from reference TRBV5-1 and TRBJ2-7): KAGVTQTPRYLIKTRGQQVTLSCSPISGHRSVSWYQQTPGQGLQFLFEYFSETQRNKGNFPGRFSGRQFSNSRSEMNVSTLELGDSALYLCASSLPQGGGVQYFGPGTRLTVT.

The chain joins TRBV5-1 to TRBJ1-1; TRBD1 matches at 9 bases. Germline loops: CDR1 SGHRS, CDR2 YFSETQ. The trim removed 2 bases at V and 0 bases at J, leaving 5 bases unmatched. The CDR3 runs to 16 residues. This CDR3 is CASSLGTGLMNTEAFF. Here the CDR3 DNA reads TGCGCCAGCAGCTTAGGGACAGGGTTGATGAACACTGAAGCTTTCTTT.

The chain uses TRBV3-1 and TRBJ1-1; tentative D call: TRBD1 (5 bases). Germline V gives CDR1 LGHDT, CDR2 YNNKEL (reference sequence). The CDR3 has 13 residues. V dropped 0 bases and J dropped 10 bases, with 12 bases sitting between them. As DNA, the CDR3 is TGTGCCAGCAGCCAAGAACTACGGACACCAGCTTTCTTT. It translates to CASSQELRTPAFF.

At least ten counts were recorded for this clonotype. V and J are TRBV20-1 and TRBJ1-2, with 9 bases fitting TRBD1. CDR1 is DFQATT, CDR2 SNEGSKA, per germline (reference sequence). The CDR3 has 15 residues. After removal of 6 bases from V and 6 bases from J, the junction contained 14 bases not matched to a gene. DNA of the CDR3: TGCAGTGCATTTACAGGGGGCTACCTAACTAATGGCTACACCTTC. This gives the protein CSAFTGGYLTNGYTF.

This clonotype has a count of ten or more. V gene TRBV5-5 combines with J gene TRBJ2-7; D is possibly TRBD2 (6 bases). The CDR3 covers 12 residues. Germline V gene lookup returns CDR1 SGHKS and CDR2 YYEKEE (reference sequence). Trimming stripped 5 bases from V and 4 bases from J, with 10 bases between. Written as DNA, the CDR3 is TGTGCCAGCAGTCGGGACTGGTACGAGCAGTACTTC. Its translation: CASSRDWYEQYF.

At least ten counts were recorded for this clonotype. The CDR3 sequence: CASSLFGASNEQFF. As DNA, the CDR3 is TGTGCCAGCAGCCTCTTCGGGGCTAGCAATGAGCAGTTCTTC. V and J are TRBV7-3 and TRBJ2-1; D may be TRBD1 or TRBD2 (5 bases each). This CDR3 has 14 amino acids. With 5 bases removed from V and 6 bases from J, the gap between germline ends came to 14 bases. CDR1 SGHTA and CDR2 FQGTGA come from the germline V gene.

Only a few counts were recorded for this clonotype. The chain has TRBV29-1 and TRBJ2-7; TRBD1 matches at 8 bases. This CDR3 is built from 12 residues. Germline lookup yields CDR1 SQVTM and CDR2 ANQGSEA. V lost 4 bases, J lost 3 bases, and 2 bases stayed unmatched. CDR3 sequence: CSVGGTGYEQYF. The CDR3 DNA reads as TGCAGCGTTGGCGGGACAGGCTACGAGCAGTACTTC.

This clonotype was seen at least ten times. The CDR3 DNA is TGCGCCAGCAGCCGGGACAGTCGAGAGGATACGCAGTATTTT. It codes for CASSRDSREDTQYF. V usage is TRBV10-1 and J usage is TRBJ2-3; 7 positions match TRBD1. Germline-derived CDR1 and CDR2 are WNHNN and SYGVQD (reference sequence). This CDR3 contains 14 residues. J lost 6 bases, V lost 6 bases, and 9 bases had no gene match.

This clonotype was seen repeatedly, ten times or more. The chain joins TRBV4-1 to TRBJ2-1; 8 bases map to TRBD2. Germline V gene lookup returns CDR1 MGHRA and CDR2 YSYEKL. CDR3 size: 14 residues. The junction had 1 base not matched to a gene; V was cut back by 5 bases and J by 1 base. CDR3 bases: TGCGCCAGCAGCAGCGGGAGATCCTACAATGAGCAGTTCTTC. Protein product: CASSSGRSYNEQFF.

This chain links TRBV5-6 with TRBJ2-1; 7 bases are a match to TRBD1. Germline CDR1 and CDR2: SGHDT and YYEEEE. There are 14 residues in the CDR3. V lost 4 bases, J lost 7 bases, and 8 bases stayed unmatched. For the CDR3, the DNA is TGTGCCAGCAGCCGTCAACAGGGGCGGAATGAGCAGTTCTTC. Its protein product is CASSRQQGRNEQFF.

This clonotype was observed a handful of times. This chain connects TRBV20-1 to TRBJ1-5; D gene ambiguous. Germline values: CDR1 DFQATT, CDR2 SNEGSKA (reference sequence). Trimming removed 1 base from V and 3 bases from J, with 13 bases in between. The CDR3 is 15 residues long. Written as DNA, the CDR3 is TGCAGTGCTAGAGGCGGTATGGGAACCAATCAGCCCCAGCATTTT. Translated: CSARGGMGTNQPQHF.

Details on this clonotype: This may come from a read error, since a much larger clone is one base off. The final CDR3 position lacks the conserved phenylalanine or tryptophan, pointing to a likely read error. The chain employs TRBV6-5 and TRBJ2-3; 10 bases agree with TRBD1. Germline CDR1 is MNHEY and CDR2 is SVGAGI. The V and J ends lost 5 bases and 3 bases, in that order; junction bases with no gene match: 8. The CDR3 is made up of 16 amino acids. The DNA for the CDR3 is TGTGCCAGCAGTAGACAGGGGGCTAGCAAAACAGATACGCAGTATTGT. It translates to CASSRQGASKTDTQYC.

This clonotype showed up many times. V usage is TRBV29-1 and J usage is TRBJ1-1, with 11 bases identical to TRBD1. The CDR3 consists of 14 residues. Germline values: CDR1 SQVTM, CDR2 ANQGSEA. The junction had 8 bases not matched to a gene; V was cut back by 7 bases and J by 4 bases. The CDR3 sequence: CSARTGGVGTEAFF. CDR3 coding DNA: TGCAGCGCCCGGACAGGGGGCGTCGGCACTGAAGCTTTCTTT.

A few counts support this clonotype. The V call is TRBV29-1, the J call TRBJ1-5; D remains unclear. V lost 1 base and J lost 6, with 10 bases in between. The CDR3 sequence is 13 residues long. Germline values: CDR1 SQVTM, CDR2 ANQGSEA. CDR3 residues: CSVEGAPGQPQHF. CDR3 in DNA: TGCAGCGTTGAAGGGGCCCCGGGTCAGCCCCAGCATTTT.

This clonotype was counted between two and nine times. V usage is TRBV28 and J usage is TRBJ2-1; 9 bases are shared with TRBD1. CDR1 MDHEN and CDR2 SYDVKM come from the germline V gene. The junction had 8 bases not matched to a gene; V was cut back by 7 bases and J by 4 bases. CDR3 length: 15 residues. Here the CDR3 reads CASIPGTGWYNEQFF. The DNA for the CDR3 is TGTGCCAGCATCCCCGGGACAGGGTGGTACAATGAGCAGTTCTTC.

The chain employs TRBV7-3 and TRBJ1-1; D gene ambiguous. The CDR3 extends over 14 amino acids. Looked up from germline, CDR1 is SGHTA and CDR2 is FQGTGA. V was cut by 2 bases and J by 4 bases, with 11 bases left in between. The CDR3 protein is CASSLRGQTTEAFF. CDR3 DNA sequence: TGTGCCAGCAGCTTACGTGGTCAGACCACTGAAGCTTTCTTT.